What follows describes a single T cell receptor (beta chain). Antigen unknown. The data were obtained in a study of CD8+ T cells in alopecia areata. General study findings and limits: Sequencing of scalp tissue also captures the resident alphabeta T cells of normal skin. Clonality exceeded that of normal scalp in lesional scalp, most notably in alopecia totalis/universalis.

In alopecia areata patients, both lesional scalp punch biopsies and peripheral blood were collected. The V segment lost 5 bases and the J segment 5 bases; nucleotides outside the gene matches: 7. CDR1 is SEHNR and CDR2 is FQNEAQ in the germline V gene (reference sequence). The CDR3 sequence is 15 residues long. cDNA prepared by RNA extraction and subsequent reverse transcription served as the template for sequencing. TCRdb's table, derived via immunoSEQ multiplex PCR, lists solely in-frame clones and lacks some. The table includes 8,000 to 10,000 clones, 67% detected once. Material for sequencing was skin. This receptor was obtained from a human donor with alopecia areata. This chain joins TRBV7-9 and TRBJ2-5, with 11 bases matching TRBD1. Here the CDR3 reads CASSPGTGGPETQYF. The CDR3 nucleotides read TGTGCCAGCAGCCCTGGGACAGGGGGGCCGGAGACCCAGTACTTC.